Listed below are T cell receptor beta chains from one sample, sequenced in a study of blood T cell repertoires in COVID-19. The data were produced by immunoSEQ multiplex PCR, yet TCRdb's version contains in-frame clones alone and is incomplete. The sample yields about 130,000 clones, 75% to 90% seen once. Sequencing was performed on PBMCs or T cells enriched from blood (not recorded which). Receptors were obtained from a woman aged 45-65 years who had recovered from COVID-19. The CDR3 runs from the conserved cysteine through the conserved F or W. Fields, in order: CDR3 protein, CDR3 DNA, D gene, clone size, V gene, J gene. A D gene is named only where the DNA matches it firmly. The size entry is marked missing in some rows and otherwise reads once, few, many or a size class.

CDR3aa: CASSLRSYNEQFF
CDR3nt: TGTGCCAGCAGTTTACGGAGCTACAATGAGCAGTTCTTC
d_gene: NA
abundance: NA
v_gene: TRBV12-3/TRBV12-4
j_gene: TRBJ2-1

CDR3aa: CASSQIRGINEKLFF
CDR3nt: TGTGCCAGCAGCCAAATTCGGGGGATTAATGAAAAACTGTTTTTT
d_gene: NA
abundance: NA
v_gene: TRBV11-2
j_gene: TRBJ1-4

CDR3aa: CASRRGDFWDTQYF
CDR3nt: TGTGCCAGTCGACGGGGTGATTTTTGGGATACGCAGTATTTT
d_gene: NA
abundance: NA
v_gene: TRBV28
j_gene: TRBJ2-3

CDR3aa: CASSEDRGYEQYF
CDR3nt: TGTGCCAGCAGCGAGGACAGGGGCTACGAGCAGTACTTC
d_gene: TRBD1
abundance: NA
v_gene: TRBV7-9
j_gene: TRBJ2-7

CDR3aa: CASSVRTGGTGELFF
CDR3nt: TGTGCCAGCAGCGTTCGGACAGGGGGCACCGGGGAGCTGTTTTTT
d_gene: TRBD1
abundance: NA
v_gene: TRBV9
j_gene: TRBJ2-2

CDR3aa: CASSQTGGLETQYF
CDR3nt: TGTGCCAGCAGCCAGACAGGGGGCTTGGAGACCCAGTACTTC
d_gene: TRBD1
abundance: NA
v_gene: TRBV11-3
j_gene: TRBJ2-5

CDR3aa: CASNAGGPYNEQFF
CDR3nt: TGTGCCAGCAACGCGGGGGGGCCGTACAATGAGCAGTTCTTC
d_gene: TRBD2
abundance: NA
v_gene: TRBV11-2
j_gene: TRBJ2-1

CDR3aa: CASSLDGSYEQYF
CDR3nt: TGCGCCAGCAGCTTGGACGGCTCCTACGAGCAGTACTTC
d_gene: NA
abundance: NA
v_gene: TRBV5-1
j_gene: TRBJ2-7

CDR3aa: CASNLRGGQPQHF
CDR3nt: TGTGCCAGCAACTTAAGGGGTGGTCAGCCCCAGCATTTT
d_gene: NA
abundance: few
v_gene: TRBV12-3/TRBV12-4
j_gene: TRBJ1-5

CDR3aa: CASSLRRVPGRDEQFF
CDR3nt: TGTGCCAGCAGCTTACGGAGGGTGCCAGGTCGGGATGAGCAGTTCTTC
d_gene: NA
abundance: NA
v_gene: TRBV7-8
j_gene: TRBJ2-1

CDR3aa: CASSLGLRYEQYF
CDR3nt: TGTGCCAGCAGTTTGGGACTGCGCTACGAGCAGTACTTC
d_gene: NA
abundance: NA
v_gene: TRBV12-3/TRBV12-4
j_gene: TRBJ2-7

CDR3aa: CASSRPASLYNEQFF
CDR3nt: TGTGCCAGCAGTCGCCCGGCTAGTTTGTACAATGAGCAGTTCTTC
d_gene: NA
abundance: NA
v_gene: TRBV6-2/TRBV6-3
j_gene: TRBJ2-1

CDR3aa: CASSSWTGRNYEQYF
CDR3nt: TGTGCCAGCAGCTCCTGGACAGGGAGAAACTACGAGCAGTACTTC
d_gene: TRBD1
abundance: NA
v_gene: TRBV11-2
j_gene: TRBJ2-7

CDR3aa: CSAWRYGYTF
CDR3nt: TGCAGTGCTTGGAGATATGGCTACACCTTC
d_gene: NA
abundance: NA
v_gene: TRBV20-1
j_gene: TRBJ1-2

CDR3aa: CASSHPRDRGRNYGYTF
CDR3nt: TGTGCCAGCAGCCACCCCCGGGACAGGGGGCGAAACTATGGCTACACCTTC
d_gene: TRBD1
abundance: few
v_gene: TRBV3-1/TRBV3-2
j_gene: TRBJ1-2

CDR3aa: CASSLDDRGGTGELFF
CDR3nt: TGTGCCAGCAGCTTAGATGACAGGGGGGGAACCGGGGAGCTGTTTTTT
d_gene: TRBD1
abundance: NA
v_gene: TRBV11-2
j_gene: TRBJ2-2